This TCR beta chain was obtained from a study of blood T cell repertoires in COVID-19. Turning to the study itself: Samples of COVID-19 (acute and convalescent) were obtained from the United States, Italy and Spain.

Germline V CDR1 and CDR2: MNHEY, SVGAGI. With 6 bases removed from V and 4 bases from J, the gap between germline ends came to 18 bases. This CDR3 comprises 15 residues. How the authors handled the data: The authors estimated nucleated cell counts from reference gene primer amplification. TCRdb's table, derived via immunoSEQ multiplex PCR, lists solely in-frame clones and lacks some. V, J and clone size are those of that table, while D and trimming were read from the DNA. The data show 71,000 or so clones, with about four fifths seen just once and roughly 30% held by the top ten. The chain couples TRBV6-5 to TRBJ1-2; D is undetermined. This receptor was identified in a man between 65 and 80 years old with acute or convalescent COVID-19. Material for sequencing was peripheral blood. The CDR3 nucleotides read TGTGCCAGCAGCTCCCCGGCGGATTCGATCTATGGCTACACCTTC. Its protein product is CASSSPADSIYGYTF.